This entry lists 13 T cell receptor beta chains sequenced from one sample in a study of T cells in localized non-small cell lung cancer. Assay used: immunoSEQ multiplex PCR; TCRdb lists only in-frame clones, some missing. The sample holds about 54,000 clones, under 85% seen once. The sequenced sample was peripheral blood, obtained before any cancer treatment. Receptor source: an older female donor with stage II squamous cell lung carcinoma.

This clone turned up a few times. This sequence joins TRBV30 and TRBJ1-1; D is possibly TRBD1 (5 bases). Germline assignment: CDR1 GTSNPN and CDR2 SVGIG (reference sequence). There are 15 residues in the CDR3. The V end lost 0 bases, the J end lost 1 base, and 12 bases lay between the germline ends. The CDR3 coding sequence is TGTGCCTGGAGTGTACTTGCAGGGAGGAACACTGAAGCTTTCTTT. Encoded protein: CAWSVLAGRNTEAFF.

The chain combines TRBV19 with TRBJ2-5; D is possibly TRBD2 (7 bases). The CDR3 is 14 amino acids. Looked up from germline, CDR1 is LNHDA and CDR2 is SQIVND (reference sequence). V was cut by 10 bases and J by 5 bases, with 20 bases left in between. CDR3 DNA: TGTGCCACCCGAATAAGGGGGGGCCGGGAGACCCAGTACTTC. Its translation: CATRIRGGRETQYF.

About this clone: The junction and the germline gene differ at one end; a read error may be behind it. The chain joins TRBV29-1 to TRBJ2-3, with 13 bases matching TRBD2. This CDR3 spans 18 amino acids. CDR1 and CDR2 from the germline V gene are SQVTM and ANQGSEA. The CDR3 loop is CSVLPTSGGYSNTNTQYF. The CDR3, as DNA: TGCAGCGTCCTCCCGACTAGCGGGGGGTACTCTAACACAAATACGCAGTATTTT.

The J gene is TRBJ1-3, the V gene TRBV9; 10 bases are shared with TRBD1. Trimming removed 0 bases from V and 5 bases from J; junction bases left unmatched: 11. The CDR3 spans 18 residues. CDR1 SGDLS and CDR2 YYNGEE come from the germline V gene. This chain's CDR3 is CASSVVPSDRGSRNTIYF. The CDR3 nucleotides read TGTGCCAGCAGCGTAGTCCCCTCGGACAGGGGGAGCAGAAACACCATATATTTT.

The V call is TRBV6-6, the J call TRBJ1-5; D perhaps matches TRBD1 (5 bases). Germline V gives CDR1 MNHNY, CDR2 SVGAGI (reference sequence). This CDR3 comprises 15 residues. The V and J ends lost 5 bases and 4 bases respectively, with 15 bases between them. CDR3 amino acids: CASSGTGKTNQPQHF. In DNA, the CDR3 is TGTGCCAGCAGTGGGACGGGCAAGACGAATCAGCCCCAGCATTTT.

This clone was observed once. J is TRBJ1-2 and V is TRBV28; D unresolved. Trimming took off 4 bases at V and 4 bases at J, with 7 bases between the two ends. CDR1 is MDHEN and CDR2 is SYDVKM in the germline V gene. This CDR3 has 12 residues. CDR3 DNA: TGTGCCAGCAGTTCTACCCTCTATGGCTACACCTTC. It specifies CASSSTLYGYTF.

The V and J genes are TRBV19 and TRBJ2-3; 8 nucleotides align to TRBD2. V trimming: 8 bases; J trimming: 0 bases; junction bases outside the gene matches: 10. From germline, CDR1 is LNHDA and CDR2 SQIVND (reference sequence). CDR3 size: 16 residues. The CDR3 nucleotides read TGTGCCAGTTGGCTAGCGGGCCAATCTAGCACAGATACGCAGTATTTT. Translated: CASWLAGQSSTDTQYF.

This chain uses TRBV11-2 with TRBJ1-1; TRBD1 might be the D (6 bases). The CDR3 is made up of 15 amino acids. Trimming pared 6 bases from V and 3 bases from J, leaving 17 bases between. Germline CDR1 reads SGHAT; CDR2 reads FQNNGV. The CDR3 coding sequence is TGTGCCAGCAGGTCTGGGACACTCCTATACACTGAAGCTTTCTTT. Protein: CASRSGTLLYTEAFF.

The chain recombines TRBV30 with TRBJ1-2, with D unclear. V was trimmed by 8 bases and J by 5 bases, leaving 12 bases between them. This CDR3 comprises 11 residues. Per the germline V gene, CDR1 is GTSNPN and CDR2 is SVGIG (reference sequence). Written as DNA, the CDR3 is TGTGCCCGAGCAAGCCCGTATGGCTACACCTTC. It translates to CARASPYGYTF.

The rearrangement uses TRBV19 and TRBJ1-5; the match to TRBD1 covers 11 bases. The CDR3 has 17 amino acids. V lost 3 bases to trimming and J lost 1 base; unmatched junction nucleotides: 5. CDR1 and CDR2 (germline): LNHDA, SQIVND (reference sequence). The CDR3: CASSMDRGPLSNQPQHF. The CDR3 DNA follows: TGTGCCAGTAGTATGGACAGGGGGCCTTTAAGCAATCAGCCCCAGCATTTT.

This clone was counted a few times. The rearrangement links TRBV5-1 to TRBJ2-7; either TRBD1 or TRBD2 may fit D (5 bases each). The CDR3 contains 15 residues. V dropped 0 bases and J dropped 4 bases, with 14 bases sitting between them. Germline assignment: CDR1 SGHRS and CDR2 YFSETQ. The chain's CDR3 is CASSLAGDRLYEQYF. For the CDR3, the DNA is TGCGCCAGCAGCTTGGCCGGGGACCGCTTGTACGAGCAGTACTTC. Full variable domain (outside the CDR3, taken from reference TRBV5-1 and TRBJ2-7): KAGVTQTPRYLIKTRGQQVTLSCSPISGHRSVSWYQQTPGQGLQFLFEYFSETQRNKGNFPGRFSGRQFSNSRSEMNVSTLELGDSALYLCASSLAGDRLYEQYFGPGTRLTVT.

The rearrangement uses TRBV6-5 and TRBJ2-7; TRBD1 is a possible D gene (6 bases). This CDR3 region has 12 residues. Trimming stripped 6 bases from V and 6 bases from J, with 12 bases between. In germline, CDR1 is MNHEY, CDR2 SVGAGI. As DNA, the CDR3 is TGTGCCAGCAGCCTACTCAGGGGCGAGCAGTACTTC. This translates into CASSLLRGEQYF.

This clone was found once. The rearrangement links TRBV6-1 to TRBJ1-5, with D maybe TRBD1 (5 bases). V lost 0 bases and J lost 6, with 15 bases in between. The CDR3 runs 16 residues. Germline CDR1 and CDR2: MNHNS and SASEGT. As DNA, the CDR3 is TGTGCCAGCAGTGAAGCGAGGGTTGGGGGGGGTCAGCCCCAGCATTTT. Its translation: CASSEARVGGGQPQHF.